The 18 T cell receptor beta chains listed next were all sequenced from one sample in a study of T-cell reconstitution after alpha-beta-depleted transplantation in children. Unique molecular identifiers tagged the TCRbeta library. Via MiXCR, TCRdb re-called the PCR reads, giving one row per CDR3 protein. The sample has about 870,000 distinct CDR3 sequences; approximately 15% are singletons. Here the sequenced sample was PBMCs, mostly from graft donor cells, taken 360 days after TCRalphabeta/CD19-depleted stem cell transplant. The receptors shown here come from a male patient aged 10 to 17 who had a stem cell transplant for acute lymphoblastic leukemia, so the T cells may come from the graft donor.

The chain joins TRBV12-3 or TRBV12-4 to TRBJ2-5; D is possibly TRBD1 (8 bases). Trimming removed 5 bases at V and 0 bases at J, with 19 bases between. The CDR3 spans 17 residues. The CDR3 DNA follows: TGTGCCAGCAGTCGTTGGACAGGGAGGGTTGACCAAGAGACCCAGTACTTC. Translation: CASSRWTGRVDQETQYF.

The rearrangement links TRBV10-3 to TRBJ2-1; a possible D gene is TRBD2 (5 bases). V was trimmed by 2 bases and J by 6 bases, leaving 14 bases between them. Germline-derived CDR1 and CDR2 are ENHRY and SYGVKD. This CDR3 has 15 residues. CDR3 protein: CAISEASRSPNEQFF. The DNA for the CDR3 is TGTGCCATCAGTGAGGCTAGCCGGTCTCCCAATGAGCAGTTCTTC.

This chain uses TRBV9 with TRBJ2-6; the D gene is possibly TRBD1 (6 bases). The CDR3 contains 13 residues. Trimming took off 3 bases at V and 7 bases at J, with 8 bases between the two ends. The germline gives CDR1 SGDLS, CDR2 YYNGEE. The CDR3, as DNA: TGTGCCAGCAGCGCGGGACAAGCCAACGTCCTGACTTTC. It specifies CASSAGQANVLTF.

This clonotype has just a few counts. The V gene is TRBV5-1, the J gene TRBJ2-7; D might be TRBD1 or TRBD2, each matching 6 bases. The CDR3 runs to 16 residues. Trimming removed 0 bases at V and 3 bases at J, with 16 bases between. CDR1 SGHRS and CDR2 YFSETQ come from the germline V gene. The CDR3 loop is CASSLEGGLLNYEQYF. For the CDR3, the DNA is TGCGCCAGCAGCTTGGAGGGGGGACTCTTAAACTACGAGCAGTACTTC.

This clonotype was found a few times. CDR3 in amino acids: CASSGIAGGPRSYEQYF. CDR3 bases: TGCGCCAGCAGCGGAATAGCGGGAGGGCCGAGAAGCTACGAGCAGTACTTC. The chain employs TRBV5-1 and TRBJ2-7, with 11 bases aligning to TRBD2. V lost 4 bases, J lost 3 bases, and 12 bases stayed unmatched. Looked up from germline, CDR1 is SGHRS and CDR2 is YFSETQ. The CDR3 extends over 17 amino acids.

The rearrangement joins TRBV6-4 to TRBJ2-1, with D possibly TRBD2 on 6 matching bases. Germline CDR1 MRHNA, CDR2 SNTAGT. The CDR3 loop spans 14 amino acids. Trimming pared 0 bases from V and 10 bases from J, leaving 13 bases between. DNA for the CDR3: TGTGCCAGCAGTGACTCGGGGGGAGGCCAGGAGCAGTTCTTC. Protein product: CASSDSGGGQEQFF.

The V call is TRBV2, the J call TRBJ1-4; D unclear. V gave up 6 bases and J gave up 1 base, with 12 bases separating them. The CDR3 is 15 residues long. The V gene's germline CDR1 is SNHLY and CDR2 FYNNEI. Written as DNA, the CDR3 is TGTGCCAGCAGAGAGAACGGGAAAACTAATGAAAAACTGTTTTTT. Its protein product is CASRENGKTNEKLFF.

The chain combines TRBV20-1 with TRBJ2-1, with D tentatively TRBD1 or TRBD2 (6 bases each). The germline V gene encodes CDR1 DFQATT and CDR2 SNEGSKA (reference sequence). The CDR3 is 18 amino acids. Trimming took 1 base from V and 1 from J, leaving 20 bases between them. The DNA for the CDR3 is TGCAGTGCTAGAGCCGGGGGCAGGGGCCCGGAATCCTACAATGAGCAGTTCTTC. The encoded protein is CSARAGGRGPESYNEQFF.

Only a few counts were recorded for this clonotype. The rearrangement uses TRBV3-1 and TRBJ2-7; 7 nucleotides match TRBD2. Germline V gives CDR1 LGHDT, CDR2 YNNKEL (reference sequence). The CDR3 sequence is 16 residues long. With 3 bases clipped from V and 6 bases from J, the junction kept 14 bases outside the gene matches. Here the CDR3 DNA reads TGTGCCAGCAGCCAGGCCGGGATCCAGGGAGGGCTCGAGCAGTACTTC. It is translated as CASSQAGIQGGLEQYF.

The chain is built from TRBV11-2 and TRBJ2-7, with D unclear. CDR3 length equals 12 residues. The V end lost 7 bases, the J end lost 4 bases, and 11 bases lay between the germline ends. Germline values: CDR1 SGHAT, CDR2 FQNNGV. Here the CDR3 DNA reads TGTGCCAGCATCAGACAAGGATACGAGCAGTACTTC. Amino acids: CASIRQGYEQYF.

This chain joins TRBV7-9 and TRBJ1-4; no definite D call. Germline CDR1 SEHNR, CDR2 FQNEAQ (reference sequence). V lost 5 bases, J lost 3 bases, and 13 bases lay in between. The CDR3 runs 15 residues. The CDR3 DNA follows: TGTGCCAGCAGCCCGAGGGAGAGATCTAATGAAAAACTGTTTTTT. It is translated as CASSPRERSNEKLFF.

This clonotype has just a few counts. This sequence joins TRBV29-1 and TRBJ1-2; D possibly corresponds to TRBD1 (5 bases). CDR1 and CDR2 (germline): SQVTM, ANQGSEA. V was pared by 7 bases and J by 11 bases, with 20 bases between. The CDR3 covers 12 residues. CDR3: CSAPTSLGDYTF. For the CDR3, the DNA is TGCAGCGCCCCGACTTCTTTAGGGGATTACACCTTC. Full variable domain (remainder filled in from reference TRBV29-1 and TRBJ1-2): SAVISQKPSRDICQRGTSLTIQCQVDSQVTMMFWYRQQPGQSLTLIATANQGSEATYESGFVIDKFPISRPNLTFSTLTVSNMSPEDSSIYLCSAPTSLGDYTFGSGTRLTVV.

A note on this clonotype: A read error may account for a junction end that differs from germline. This rearrangement joins TRBV29-1 to TRBJ1-2; no reliable D call. The germline V gene has CDR1 SQVTM and CDR2 ANQGSEA. This CDR3 region has 8 residues. The CDR3 DNA is TGCAGCGTTGCGACGAGCTTGTTC. Protein: CSVATSLF.

This clonotype was detected a few times. The rearrangement joins TRBV27 to TRBJ2-7; 7 bases match TRBD2. The germline gives CDR1 MNHEY, CDR2 SMNVEV (reference sequence). This CDR3 is 14 amino acids long. J gave up 2 bases and V 3 bases, and 4 bases lay outside the gene matches. CDR3 in amino acids: CASSFGGFPYEQYF. The CDR3 DNA follows: TGTGCCAGCAGTTTCGGGGGGTTCCCCTACGAGCAGTACTTC.

The chain links TRBV19 to TRBJ2-7; the match to TRBD1 covers 7 bases. The CDR3 has 14 amino acids. V gave up 6 bases and J gave up 3 bases; unmatched junction bases: 8. Germline CDR1 is LNHDA and CDR2 is SQIVND (reference sequence). The CDR3 DNA reads TGTGCCAGTAGCCTACAGGGGACCGTCTACGAGCAGTACTTC. Encoded protein: CASSLQGTVYEQYF.

This clonotype has more than one count but fewer than ten. CDR3 region: CASSVQSLTGLKTQYF. CDR3 nucleotide sequence: TGTGCCAGCAGCGTCCAATCTTTGACAGGGTTGAAGACCCAGTACTTC. The V call is TRBV5-6, the J call TRBJ2-5; 7 bases line up with TRBD1. Germline V gene lookup returns CDR1 SGHDT and CDR2 YYEEEE. The V gene end was trimmed by 4 bases and the J gene end by 6 bases; junction bases not matched to a gene: 15. The length of the CDR3 is 16 residues.

The chain carries TRBV6-4 and TRBJ2-1; TRBD2 matches 10 bases. The germline CDR1 and CDR2 sequences are MRHNA and SNTAGT. J was trimmed by 8 bases and V by 2 bases; bases with no gene match: 6. CDR3 length: 15 amino acids. The CDR3 here is CASSDGLAGVDEQFF. CDR3 sequence (DNA): TGTGCCAGCAGTGACGGGCTAGCGGGAGTTGATGAGCAGTTCTTC.

This chain connects TRBV24-1 to TRBJ2-1, with 12 bases aligning to TRBD2. V shed 10 bases, J shed 6 bases, and the junction held 6 bases outside the gene matches. The CDR3 is 14 residues long. Germline CDR1 is KGHDR and CDR2 is SFDVKD. Here the CDR3 reads CATRGLAGSNEQFF. For the CDR3, the DNA is TGTGCCACTAGAGGACTAGCGGGATCCAATGAGCAGTTCTTC.